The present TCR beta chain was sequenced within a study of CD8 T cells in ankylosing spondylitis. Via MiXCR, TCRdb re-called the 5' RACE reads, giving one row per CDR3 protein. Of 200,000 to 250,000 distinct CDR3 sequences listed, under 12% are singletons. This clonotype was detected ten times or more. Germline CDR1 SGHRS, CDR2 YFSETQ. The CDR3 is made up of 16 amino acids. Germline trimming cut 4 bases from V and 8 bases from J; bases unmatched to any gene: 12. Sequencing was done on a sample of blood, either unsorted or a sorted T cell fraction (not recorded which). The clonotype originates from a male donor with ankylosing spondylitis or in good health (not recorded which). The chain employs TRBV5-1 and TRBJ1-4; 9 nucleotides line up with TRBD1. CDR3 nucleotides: TGCGCCAGCAGCCTAAAGACAGGGGGAACTGGAGAAAAACTGTTTTTT. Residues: CASSLKTGGTGEKLFF.